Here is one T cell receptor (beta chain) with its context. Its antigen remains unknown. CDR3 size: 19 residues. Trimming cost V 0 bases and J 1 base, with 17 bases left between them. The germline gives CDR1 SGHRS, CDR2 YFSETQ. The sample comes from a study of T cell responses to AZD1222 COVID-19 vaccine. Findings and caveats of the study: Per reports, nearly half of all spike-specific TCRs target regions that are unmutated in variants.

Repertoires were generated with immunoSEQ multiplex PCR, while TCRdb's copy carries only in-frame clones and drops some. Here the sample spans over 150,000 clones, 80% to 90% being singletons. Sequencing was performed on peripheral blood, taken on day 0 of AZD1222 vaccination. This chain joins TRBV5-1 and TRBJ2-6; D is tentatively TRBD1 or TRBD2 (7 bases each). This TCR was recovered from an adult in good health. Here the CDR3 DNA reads TGCGCCAGCAGCTTGGGGGTTAGACAGGGACTATCTGGGGCCAACGTCCTGACTTTC. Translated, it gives CASSLGVRQGLSGANVLTF.